The clone carrying this T cell receptor beta chain has more than one count but fewer than ten. The sample is drawn from a study of T cells after yellow fever vaccination. TCRdb itself ran the 5' RACE reads through MiXCR, one entry per CDR3 protein. The repertoire holds 250,000 to 400,000 distinct CDR3 sequences, with roughly 4.3% as singletons. This CDR3 has 16 amino acids. V trimming: 2 bases; J trimming: 1 base; junction bases outside the gene matches: 6. Looked up from germline, CDR1 is LNHNV and CDR2 is YYDKDF (reference sequence). This specimen was PBMCs, taken 15 days after the yellow fever booster vaccination. This sequence was found in a young man who received the YFV17D yellow fever vaccine. V is TRBV15 and J is TRBJ2-3; the match to TRBD2 covers 7 bases. The CDR3 region has the DNA TGTGCCACCAGCAGAATACTAGCGACTGGCACAGATACGCAGTATTTT. Translated: CATSRILATGTDTQYF. Looking up the rest from reference TRBV15 and TRBJ2-3 gives the full variable domain: DAMVIQNPRYQVTQFGKPVTLSCSQTLNHNVMYWYQQKSSQAPKLLFHYYDKDFNNEADTPDNFQSRRPNTSFCFLDIRSPGLGDTAMYLCATSRILATGTDTQYFGPGTRLTVL.